This T cell receptor (beta chain) appears in the sequencing data of a study of OX40 agonist ivuxolimab in advanced cancers. About the study as a whole: Ivuxolimab was a fully human IgG2 agonistic monoclonal antibody targeting the costimulatory receptor OX40 (CD134). Intravenous ivuxolimab was administered to patients every 2 weeks at six dose levels: 0.01, 0.1, 0.3, 1.5, 3 and 10 mg/kg. Of the roughly 54 dose-escalation patients, hepatocellular carcinoma was present in roughly 19, melanoma in approximately 15, renal cell carcinoma in 9 and head and neck cancer in 9. The dose-escalation cohort was roughly 80% male with a mean age of about 65 years, ranging from about 23 to 85. Prior anti-PD-1, anti-PD-L1 or anti-CTLA-4 therapy was permitted, and approximately 40% of dose-escalation patients had received checkpoint inhibitors. Partial responses were achieved by three dose-escalation patients, of whom one had hepatocellular carcinoma and two had cutaneous melanoma. Peripheral TCRbeta sequencing was intended to test whether TCR sequence diversity was altered and clonal T-cell expansion was caused by ivuxolimab. The paper covers the monotherapy dose-escalation part of the phase I ivuxolimab trial, which included N ≈ 50 patients. Paper-wide results and their limitations: Low levels of normalized T-cell clonal expansion were also shown by some nonresponding patients. At doses of 0.1 to 3.0 mg/kg, clonal expansion of both CD4+ and CD8+ T cells in blood was seen between baseline and week 6. Partial responders in the 0.1-3.0 mg/kg groups had among the lowest normalized peripheral clonal expansion, especially among CD8+ T cells. After ivuxolimab, expanded clones were on average more numerous among CD8+ T cells than among CD4+ T cells. Which antigens the clonally expanded peripheral T cells were specific for was not determined.

Genomic DNA was isolated from the sorted cells so that the TCRbeta CDR3 region could be sequenced. The immunoSEQ Assay was used to sequence the TCRbeta CDR3 regions. Here the immuneACCESS table is served through TCRdb, limited to in-frame sequences with V and J called. Missing clones are a known gap in these copies; in checked studies unresolved V genes cover under half, and the rest lacks a known reason. The sample records 75,000 to 95,000 clones, roughly 90% of which are singletons. Less than 12% of the sample is in the top ten clones. On this clone itself: This receptor's antigen is unknown. Base qualities are missing; no much larger clone stands one base away.

The germline V gene (reference sequence) gives CDR1 as SEHNR and CDR2 as FQNEAQ. The junction carries 13 bases between V and J, which are trimmed by 1 base and 0 bases respectively. The CDR3, cysteine through phenylalanine, is 17 amino acids long. CDR3 DNA only is kept here, 51 bases in frame from base 1. Patients with a history of autoimmune disease or receiving systemic immunosuppression were excluded from the trial. Peripheral blood for TCR sequencing was collected from all dose cohorts at baseline, on cycle 4 day 1, and on cycle 7 day 1. Samples came from an open-label, multicenter, first-in-human phase I dose-escalation trial of ivuxolimab. Adults with locally advanced or metastatic melanoma, renal cell carcinoma, hepatocellular carcinoma or head and neck squamous cell carcinoma were enrolled in the trial. CD4+ and CD8+ T cells were sorted separately from peripheral blood before TCR sequencing.

The sequence was obtained from an adult with an advanced solid tumor such as melanoma, head and neck, liver or kidney cancer. The rearrangement joined TRBV7-9 to TRBJ1-3, with no confident D gene call. This sample comprised CD4+ or CD8+ T cells sorted from blood, obtained in a trial of the OX40 agonist ivuxolimab. The nucleotide sequence is TGTGCCAGCAGCTTAGGCATACGATGGGCCTCTGGAAACACCATATATTTT. Its amino acids are CASSLGIRWASGNTIYF. The CDR3 plus the reference TRBV7-9 and TRBJ1-3 genes for the other parts give the full variable domain: DTGVSQNPRHKITKRGQNVTFRCDPISEHNRLYWYRQTLGQGPEFLTYFQNEAQLEKSRLLSDRFSAERPKGSFSTLEIQRTEQGDSAMYLCASSLGIRWASGNTIYFGEGSWLTVV.